This entry lists 4 T cell receptor beta chains sequenced from one sample in a study of response to subunit inactivated influenza vaccine. TCRdb redid the calling of the RT-PCR reads with MiXCR, one entry per CDR3 protein. Seen here are hundreds of thousands of distinct CDR3 sequences, approximately 17% observed once, and the top ten hold around 9.9%. This specimen consisted of PBMCs from blood, obtained more than 4 days after vaccination. These receptors originate from a man aged 45-60 years who received an inactivated influenza vaccine.

The V and J genes are TRBV28 and TRBJ2-2; unclear D gene. Germline V gene sequence: CDR1 MDHEN, CDR2 SYDVKM. This CDR3 comprises 13 residues. Trimming removed 7 bases from V and 1 base from J, with 7 bases in between. CDR3 loop: CASTLENTGELFF. Written as DNA, the CDR3 is TGTGCCAGCACTTTGGAGAACACCGGGGAGCTGTTTTTT. The complete variable domain, with remaining parts taken from reference TRBV28 and TRBJ2-2, reads DVKVTQSSRYLVKRTGEKVFLECVQDMDHENMFWYRQDPGLGLRLIYFSYDVKMKEKGDIPEGYSVSREKKERFSLILESASTNQTSMYLCASTLENTGELFFGEGSRLTVL.

The rearrangement links TRBV11-2 to TRBJ2-1; TRBD1 is a possible D gene (6 bases). The V end was cut by 6 bases, the J end by 8 bases, with 17 bases between. Germline V gives CDR1 SGHAT, CDR2 FQNNGV. The CDR3 consists of 14 residues. The CDR3 loop reads CASRQGIMRHEQFF. The CDR3 DNA reads TGTGCCAGCAGGCAGGGGATAATGAGACATGAGCAGTTCTTC.

This clonotype was observed many times. The chain couples TRBV27 to TRBJ1-5; D is unresolved. The length of the CDR3 is 14 residues. CDR1 and CDR2 from the germline V gene are MNHEY and SMNVEV (reference sequence). Trimming removed 6 bases from V and 0 bases from J, with 9 bases in between. For the CDR3, the DNA is TGTGCCAGCAGCCCCAGTGGTAGCAATCAGCCCCAGCATTTT. Protein sequence: CASSPSGSNQPQHF.

The sample holds a few counts of this clonotype. The rearrangement joins TRBV5-1 to TRBJ1-2; 8 nucleotides line up with TRBD1. Germline CDR1 reads SGHRS; CDR2 reads YFSETQ. Trimming took 4 bases from V and 4 from J; bases not matched to a gene: 9. There are 15 residues in the CDR3. This chain's CDR3 is CASSPSDRGIYGYTF. The CDR3 DNA reads as TGCGCCAGCAGCCCATCAGACAGGGGAATCTATGGCTACACCTTC.